The 6 T cell receptor beta chains in this list originate from one sample, sequenced in a study of blood T cell repertoires in COVID-19 (dated by TCRdb to the early 2020s). Library preparation was by the immunoSEQ multiplex PCR assay. Drawn from immuneACCESS, this table holds only the in-frame rearrangements with V and J called that TCRdb kept. Clones are partly lost; checked studies trace under half to an unresolved V gene and leave the rest unexplained. The sample data list 150,000 to 200,000 clones, and around 80% of these were observed just once. Of the sample, roughly a fifth is held by the ten largest clones. Source material: peripheral blood. The receptors derive from a woman at least 80 years old with acute or convalescent COVID-19.

The chain is built from TRBV6-5 and TRBJ2-7, with 7 bases aligning to TRBD1. Germline V CDR1 and CDR2: MNHEY, SVGAGI. The ends lost 6 bases at V and 4 bases at J; junction bases unmatched: 6. The CDR3 has 13 amino acids. The CDR3 DNA sequence: TGTGCCAGCAGGAGTCAGGGGGTGTACGAGCAGTACTTC. Translation gives CASRSQGVYEQYF.

This chain uses TRBV5-6 with TRBJ2-7; TRBD2 might be the D (6 bases). This CDR3 contains 14 residues. CDR1 is SGHDT and CDR2 is YYEEEE in the germline V gene. Trimming pared 2 bases from V and 2 bases from J, leaving 11 bases between. The CDR3 is CASSFSRGTYEQYF. The CDR3 coding sequence is TGTGCCAGCAGCTTCTCTCGGGGGACCTACGAGCAGTACTTC.

The chain is built from TRBV3-1 (or the pseudogene TRBV3-2) and TRBJ1-1; D possibly corresponds to TRBD1 (6 bases). The germline V gene has CDR1 LGHDT and CDR2 YNNKEL (reference sequence). V was trimmed by 1 base and J by 5 bases, leaving 11 bases between them. The CDR3 loop spans 14 amino acids. CDR3 bases: TGTGCCAGCAGCCAAGGGCCAGGGGTTACTGAAGCTTTCTTT. This sequence encodes CASSQGPGVTEAFF.

The CDR3 DNA reads as TGTGCCAGCAGCTTCGGGGGGGCTGGAAACACCATATATTTT. This encodes CASSFGGAGNTIYF. This rearrangement joins TRBV7-8 to TRBJ1-3; weak D call: TRBD1 (5 bases). V lost 3 bases, J lost 2 bases, and 8 bases lay in between. Looked up from germline, CDR1 is SGHVS and CDR2 is FQNEAQ. The CDR3 extends over 14 amino acids.

CDR3 nucleotide sequence: TGTGCCAAAAAACAGGGGGATGAGTCACCCCTCCACTTT. Amino acids: CAKKQGDESPLHF. The V gene is TRBV10-3, the J gene TRBJ1-6, with 8 bases fitting TRBD1. The germline gives CDR1 ENHRY, CDR2 SYGVKD. The CDR3 sequence is 13 residues long. With V trimmed by 10 bases and J by 10 bases, 9 bases remained unmatched.

The chain combines TRBV6-2 or TRBV6-3 with TRBJ1-1, with D possibly being TRBD1 (5 bases). The CDR3 has 13 residues. The V end was cut by 6 bases, the J end by 5 bases, with 13 bases between. The germline V gene encodes CDR1 MNHEY and CDR2 SVGEGT. For the CDR3, the DNA is TGTGCCAGCAGCGTAACCTCAGGGACTGAAGCTTTCTTT. It specifies CASSVTSGTEAFF.